Listed here are 18 T cell receptor beta chains from one sample, sequenced in a study of blood T cell repertoires in COVID-19. Only in-frame clones appear in the TCRdb table, and some are missing; sequencing was by immunoSEQ multiplex PCR. The sample has about 60,000 clones; approximately 84% are singletons. The sample comprised peripheral blood. All receptors come from a human donor in a cohort sampled during active COVID-19.

J is TRBJ2-2 and V is TRBV6-1, with TRBD2 matching over 8 bases. The junction had 7 bases not matched to a gene; V was cut back by 3 bases and J by 1 base. From germline, CDR1 is MNHNS and CDR2 SASEGT. This CDR3 comprises 17 residues. DNA for the CDR3: TGTGCCAGCAGTGAGGGAGCGGGGGCTATGAACACCGGGGAGCTGTTTTTT. Translated: CASSEGAGAMNTGELFF.

The chain is built from TRBV5-8 and TRBJ2-1; the D is unclear. CDR3 length: 14 residues. Between the trimmed V and J ends, which lost 2 bases and 6 bases, there was a span of 12 bases. The V gene's germline CDR1 is SGHTS and CDR2 YDEGEE. CDR3 nucleotide sequence: TGTGCCAGCAGCTTAAAATTCTCGTTCAATGAGCAGTTCTTC. This translates into CASSLKFSFNEQFF.

This chain joins TRBV30 and TRBJ2-3; 13 nucleotides line up with TRBD2. The V gene's germline CDR1 is GTSNPN and CDR2 SVGIG (reference sequence). The trim removed 2 bases at V and 2 bases at J, leaving 7 bases unmatched. The CDR3 covers 17 residues. The CDR3 region is CAWSSGTSGIVTDTQYF. The CDR3, as DNA: TGTGCCTGGAGTTCCGGGACTAGCGGGATCGTCACAGATACGCAGTATTTT.

This clone was seen only once. The rearrangement links TRBV6-1 to TRBJ2-5; tentative D call: TRBD1 (6 bases). This CDR3 has 13 amino acids. Germline V gene data show CDR1 as MNHNS and CDR2 as SASEGT. Trimming pared 3 bases from V and 7 bases from J, leaving 12 bases between. The CDR3 region is CASSEGRGSTQYF. DNA of the CDR3: TGTGCCAGCAGTGAGGGCAGGGGATCGACCCAGTACTTC.

CDR3 nucleotide sequence: TGTGCCAGCTCACCGTCCGGCGGGAGAAGCACAGATACGCAGTATTTT. Translated, it gives CASSPSGGRSTDTQYF. This chain uses TRBV18 with TRBJ2-3; TRBD2 matches at 7 bases. V lost 3 bases, J lost 0 bases, and 6 bases stayed unmatched. Germline V gene data show CDR1 as KGHSH and CDR2 as LQKENI. The CDR3 runs 16 residues.

The chain combines TRBV12-5 with TRBJ2-3, with 7 bases lining up with TRBD2. Per the germline V gene, CDR1 is LGHNT and CDR2 is FRNRAP. The CDR3 contains 16 residues. With 1 base clipped from V and 6 bases from J, the junction kept 10 bases outside the gene matches. The CDR3, as DNA: TGTGCTAGTGGTTTGGGCCTAGCGGCTACCGGGGATACGCAGTATTTT. Translation gives CASGLGLAATGDTQYF.

The genes are TRBV28 and TRBJ2-7, with D hard to call. V lost 3 bases and J lost 4, with 7 bases in between. This CDR3 has 12 residues. Germline loops: CDR1 MDHEN, CDR2 SYDVKM. Written as DNA, the CDR3 is TGTGCCAGCAGTTTTGGGCCATACGAGCAGTACTTC. Translating gives CASSFGPYEQYF.

The CDR3 sequence: CASSFQGGDTEAFF. DNA for the CDR3: TGTGCCAGCAGCTTTCAGGGCGGAGACACTGAAGCTTTCTTT. This chain joins TRBV5-8 and TRBJ1-1; possibly TRBD1 for D (5 bases). This CDR3 is built from 14 residues. Germline CDR1 SGHTS, CDR2 YDEGEE. Deletions cut 2 bases from V and 3 bases from J, with 11 bases between.

The J gene is TRBJ1-2, the V gene TRBV6-5; 7 bases line up with TRBD1. Trimming cost V 7 bases and J 5 bases; bases outside gene matches: 13. The germline V gene encodes CDR1 MNHEY and CDR2 SVGAGI. This CDR3 region has 15 residues. The CDR3 spells CASNKGTEETYGYTF. CDR3 bases: TGTGCCAGCAATAAGGGGACAGAAGAGACGTATGGCTACACCTTC.

This chain joins TRBV2 and TRBJ2-7; TRBD1 agrees at 7 bases. The CDR3 sequence is 14 residues long. Germline CDR1 SNHLY, CDR2 FYNNEI. V lost 8 bases, J lost 9 bases, and 16 bases stayed unmatched. CDR3 DNA sequence: TGTGCCAGCGCCAGGGACAGCCCTACACTTGGGCAGTACTTC. It is translated as CASARDSPTLGQYF.

V and J are TRBV7-9 and TRBJ2-2; no clear D gene. V was trimmed by 3 bases and J by 0 bases, leaving 5 bases between them. The CDR3 sequence is 14 residues long. Germline V CDR1 and CDR2: SEHNR, FQNEAQ (reference sequence). CDR3 bases: TGTGCCAGCAGCTTTTTAGCGAACACCGGGGAGCTGTTTTTT. This translates into CASSFLANTGELFF. Complete variable domain (other parts from reference TRBV7-9 and TRBJ2-2): DTGVSQNPRHKITKRGQNVTFRCDPISEHNRLYWYRQTLGQGPEFLTYFQNEAQLEKSRLLSDRFSAERPKGSFSTLEIQRTEQGDSAMYLCASSFLANTGELFFGEGSRLTVL.

The gene calls are TRBV4-3 and TRBJ2-7; 7 nucleotides line up with TRBD1. Germline loops: CDR1 LGHNA, CDR2 YSLEER. This CDR3 has 17 residues. V lost 3 bases, J lost 6 bases, and 17 bases stayed unmatched. The CDR3 DNA reads TGCGCCAGCAGCCAGGAACCGAGGGGGCCTGGGGGTGGCGAGCAGTACTTC. It translates to CASSQEPRGPGGGEQYF.

Regarding this clone: At one end, the junction sequence differs from germline, possibly due to a read error. The chain employs TRBV7-7 and TRBJ2-3; D is uncertain. This CDR3 region has 12 residues. CDR1 SSHAT and CDR2 FNYEAQ come from the germline V gene (reference sequence). The CDR3 spells CASSSFTDTQYF. CDR3 nucleotide sequence: TGTGCTAGCAGCTCCTTCACAGATACGCAGTATTTT.

This clone was seen a few times. The chain couples TRBV5-4 to TRBJ2-7; a possible D gene is TRBD1 (5 bases). Trimming shortened V by 2 bases and J by 3 bases, and 9 bases separated the two germline ends. The germline V gene has CDR1 SGHNT and CDR2 YYREEE (reference sequence). The CDR3 contains 13 residues. CDR3 nucleotides: TGTGCCAGCAGCTTTGACAGTTACTACGAGCAGTACTTC. Its protein is CASSFDSYYEQYF.

This chain joins TRBV30 and TRBJ1-1; TRBD1 matches at 7 bases. V shed 2 bases, J shed 1 base, and the junction held 16 bases outside the gene matches. The CDR3 has 18 amino acids. Germline loops: CDR1 GTSNPN, CDR2 SVGIG (reference sequence). CDR3 DNA: TGTGCCTGGAGTTTGTTGGGGAGAACCGGGACAGCGAACACTGAAGCTTTCTTT. Its protein is CAWSLLGRTGTANTEAFF.

The CDR3 DNA sequence: TGTGCCAGCAGGGACCCTAGCTCTGAAGCTTTCTTT. This encodes CASRDPSSEAFF. The chain joins TRBV6-5 to TRBJ1-1; D remains unclear. The V gene lost 6 bases and the J gene lost 6 bases, with 11 bases spanning the gap. The CDR3 runs to 12 residues. Germline lookup yields CDR1 MNHEY and CDR2 SVGAGI.

The rearrangement links TRBV6-1 to TRBJ2-4; TRBD2 might be the D (6 bases). Trimming pared 3 bases from V and 9 bases from J, leaving 15 bases between. This CDR3 has 14 residues. CDR1 is MNHNS and CDR2 is SASEGT in the germline V gene. The CDR3 reads CASSDIAGQVIQYF. DNA of the CDR3: TGTGCCAGCAGTGACATCGCGGGGCAGGTCATTCAGTACTTC.

The chain is built from TRBV2 and TRBJ1-4; D is unclear. The CDR3 contains 16 residues. Germline-derived CDR1 and CDR2 are SNHLY and FYNNEI. With 4 bases removed from V and 2 bases from J, the gap between germline ends came to 14 bases. The CDR3 bases are TGTGCCAGCAGTGGGAGACCCCCATCGACTAATGAAAAACTGTTTTTT. Its protein product is CASSGRPPSTNEKLFF.